The 9 T cell receptor beta chains given below trace back to one sample, sequenced in a study of T cells after yellow fever vaccination. TCRdb analysed the 5' RACE reads with MiXCR anew, one entry per CDR3 protein. The sample holds a few hundred thousand distinct CDR3 sequences, roughly a fifth seen once. The sequences come from PBMCs, collected 15 days after the yellow fever booster vaccination. The origin of the receptors is a man between 25 and 39 years old who received the YFV17D yellow fever vaccine.

This clonotype was recorded many times. This chain connects TRBV5-1 to TRBJ2-7; D perhaps matches TRBD2 (5 bases). From germline, CDR1 is SGHRS and CDR2 YFSETQ. The CDR3 runs 12 residues. V was clipped by 4 bases and J by 0 bases, with 5 bases between them. The chain's CDR3 is CASSGSSYEQYF. The CDR3 nucleotides read TGCGCCAGCAGCGGGAGCTCCTACGAGCAGTACTTC.

The rearrangement uses TRBV27 and TRBJ2-3; D is tentatively TRBD1 or TRBD2 (6 bases each). Trimming stripped 2 bases from V and 0 bases from J, with 21 bases between. The CDR3 runs 19 residues. Germline assignment: CDR1 MNHEY and CDR2 SMNVEV (reference sequence). The CDR3 sequence: CASSLRPRPGAVSTDTQYF. The CDR3 DNA sequence: TGTGCCAGCAGTTTACGCCCTCGTCCGGGGGCGGTTAGCACAGATACGCAGTATTTT.

The CDR3 bases are TGTGCCAGCACAAGGCAGGCGGGCGGGGAGCTGTTTTTT. Residues: CASTRQAGGELFF. The chain couples TRBV2 to TRBJ2-2; D is possibly TRBD2 (5 bases). V was cut by 7 bases and J by 7 bases, with 13 bases left in between. In germline, CDR1 is SNHLY, CDR2 FYNNEI. The CDR3 extends over 13 amino acids.

The chain carries TRBV3-1 and TRBJ1-1; D gene ambiguous. Trimming stripped 1 base from V and 7 bases from J, with 7 bases between. Germline CDR1 LGHDT, CDR2 YNNKEL (reference sequence). CDR3 length: 12 residues. DNA for the CDR3: TGTGCCAGCAGCCAAGGGCCATATGAAGCTTTCTTT. Residues: CASSQGPYEAFF.

This clonotype was observed a handful of times. J is TRBJ2-1 and V is TRBV14; D unclear. CDR3 length: 15 residues. Trimming removed 2 bases from V and 0 bases from J, with 8 bases in between. Germline V gene lookup returns CDR1 SGHDN and CDR2 FVKESK. CDR3 sequence reads: CASSQQGPSYNEQFF. CDR3 in DNA: TGTGCCAGCAGCCAACAAGGGCCCTCCTACAATGAGCAGTTCTTC.

V and J are TRBV6-5 and TRBJ1-1; 9 positions match TRBD1. Germline lookup yields CDR1 MNHEY and CDR2 SVGAGI. The V gene end was trimmed by 0 bases and the J gene end by 4 bases; junction bases not matched to a gene: 3. There are 15 residues in the CDR3. The CDR3 spells CASSYSWGQGTEAFF. The DNA of the CDR3 is TGTGCCAGCAGTTACTCATGGGGACAGGGCACTGAAGCTTTCTTT.

The V and J genes are TRBV7-3 and TRBJ2-3, with 7 bases that match TRBD2. Germline V gene sequence: CDR1 SGHTA, CDR2 FQGTGA. Trimming at V came to 1 base and at J to 2 bases, leaving 9 bases not matched to a gene. This CDR3 has 17 amino acids. The CDR3 is CASSLIGRREITDTQYF. DNA for the CDR3: TGTGCCAGCAGCTTAATAGGCCGGCGGGAGATCACAGATACGCAGTATTTT. The variable domain in full, with the rest retrieved from reference TRBV7-3 and TRBJ2-3, is GAGVSQTPSNKVTEKGKYVELRCDPISGHTALYWYRQSLGQGPEFLIYFQGTGAADDSGLPNDRFFAVRPEGSVSTLKIQRTERGDSAVYLCASSLIGRREITDTQYFGPGTRLTVL.

The chain carries TRBV2 and TRBJ2-7; D may be TRBD1 (6 bases). Germline CDR1 SNHLY, CDR2 FYNNEI. This CDR3 is built from 13 residues. V was shortened by 7 bases and J by 3 bases, with 13 bases between the two germline ends. CDR3 residues: CASKADSRYEQYF. DNA for the CDR3: TGTGCCAGCAAGGCGGACAGCCGCTACGAGCAGTACTTC. Looking up the rest from reference TRBV2 and TRBJ2-7 gives the full variable domain: EPEVTQTPSHQVTQMGQEVILRCVPISNHLYFYWYRQILGQKVEFLVSFYNNEISEKSEIFDDQFSVERPDGSNFTLKIRSTKLEDSAMYFCASKADSRYEQYFGPGTRLTVT.

This chain joins TRBV7-2 and TRBJ2-3; tentatively, D is TRBD2 (6 bases). This CDR3 has 15 amino acids. V lost 8 bases, J lost 1 base, and 16 bases lay in between. CDR1 and CDR2 from the germline V gene are SGHTA and FQGNSA. The CDR3 region is CASGTHTGGTDTQYF. The CDR3 bases are TGTGCCAGCGGCACCCATACGGGAGGCACAGATACGCAGTATTTT. Variable domain in full (rest from reference TRBV7-2 and TRBJ2-3): GAGVSQSPSNKVTEKGKDVELRCDPISGHTALYWYRQSLGQGLEFLIYFQGNSAPDKSGLPSDRFSAERTGGSVSTLTIQRTQQEDSAVYLCASGTHTGGTDTQYFGPGTRLTVL.